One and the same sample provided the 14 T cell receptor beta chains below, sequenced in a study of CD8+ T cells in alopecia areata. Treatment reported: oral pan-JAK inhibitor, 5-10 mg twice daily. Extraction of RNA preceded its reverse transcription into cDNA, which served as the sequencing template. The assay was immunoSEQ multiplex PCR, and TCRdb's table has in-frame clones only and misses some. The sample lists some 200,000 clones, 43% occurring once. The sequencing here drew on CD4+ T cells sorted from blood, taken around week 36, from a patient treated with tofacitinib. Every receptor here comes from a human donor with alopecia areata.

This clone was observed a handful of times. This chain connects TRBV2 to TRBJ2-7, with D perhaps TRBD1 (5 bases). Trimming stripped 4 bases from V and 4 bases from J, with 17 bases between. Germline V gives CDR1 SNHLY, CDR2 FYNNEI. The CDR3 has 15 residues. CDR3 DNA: TGTGCCAGCAGTGCTGGACAAGGGGATTGGTACGAGCAGTACTTC. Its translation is CASSAGQGDWYEQYF. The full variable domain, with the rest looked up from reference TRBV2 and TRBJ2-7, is EPEVTQTPSHQVTQMGQEVILRCVPISNHLYFYWYRQILGQKVEFLVSFYNNEISEKSEIFDDQFSVERPDGSNFTLKIRSTKLEDSAMYFCASSAGQGDWYEQYFGPGTRLTVT.

Here the CDR3 reads CASSSIARERPYEQYF. CDR3 coding DNA: TGTGCCAGCAGTTCCATCGCCCGGGAGCGCCCCTACGAGCAGTACTTC. The chain combines TRBV28 with TRBJ2-7, with D possibly TRBD2 on 6 matching bases. V lost 4 bases and J lost 2, with 18 bases in between. Germline CDR1 MDHEN, CDR2 SYDVKM. This CDR3 is 16 amino acids long.

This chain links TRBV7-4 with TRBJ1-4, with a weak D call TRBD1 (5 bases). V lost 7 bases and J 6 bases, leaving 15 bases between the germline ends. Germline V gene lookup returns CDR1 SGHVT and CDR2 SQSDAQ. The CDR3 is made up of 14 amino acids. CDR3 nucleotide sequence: TGTGCCAGCAATGTTCGGGGCAGGGATGAAAAACTGTTTTTT. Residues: CASNVRGRDEKLFF.

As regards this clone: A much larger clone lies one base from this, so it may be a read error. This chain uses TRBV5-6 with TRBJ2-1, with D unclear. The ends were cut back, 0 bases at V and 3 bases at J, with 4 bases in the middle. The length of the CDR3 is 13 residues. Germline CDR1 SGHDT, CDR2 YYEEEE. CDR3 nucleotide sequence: TGTGCCAGCAGCTTGGACAGCTACAATGAGCAGTTCTTC. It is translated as CASSLDSYNEQFF.

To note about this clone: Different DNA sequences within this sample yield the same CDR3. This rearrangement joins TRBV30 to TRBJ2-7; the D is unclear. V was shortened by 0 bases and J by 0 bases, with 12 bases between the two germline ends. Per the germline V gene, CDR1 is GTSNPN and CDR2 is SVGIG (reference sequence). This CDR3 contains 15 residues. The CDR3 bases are TGTGCCTGGAGTGTAGGCCGAACGAGCTCCTACGAGCAGTACTTC. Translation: CAWSVGRTSSYEQYF.

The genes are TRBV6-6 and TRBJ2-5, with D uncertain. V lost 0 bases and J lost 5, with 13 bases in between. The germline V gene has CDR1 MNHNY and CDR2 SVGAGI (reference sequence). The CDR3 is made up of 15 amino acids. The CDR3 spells CASSYSRQIAETQYF. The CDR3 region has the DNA TGTGCCAGCAGTTACTCTAGGCAGATTGCCGAGACCCAGTACTTC.

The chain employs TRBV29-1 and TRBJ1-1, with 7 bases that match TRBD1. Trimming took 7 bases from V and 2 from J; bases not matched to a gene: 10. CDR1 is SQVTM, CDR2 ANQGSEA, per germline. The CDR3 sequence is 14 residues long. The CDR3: CSEKDRAANTEAFF. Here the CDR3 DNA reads TGCAGCGAAAAAGACAGGGCGGCAAACACTGAAGCTTTCTTT.

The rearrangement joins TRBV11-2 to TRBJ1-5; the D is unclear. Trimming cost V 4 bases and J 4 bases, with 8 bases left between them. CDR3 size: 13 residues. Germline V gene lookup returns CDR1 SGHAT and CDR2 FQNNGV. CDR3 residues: CASSSLWNQPQHF. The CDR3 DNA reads TGTGCCAGCAGCTCCCTATGGAATCAGCCCCAGCATTTT.

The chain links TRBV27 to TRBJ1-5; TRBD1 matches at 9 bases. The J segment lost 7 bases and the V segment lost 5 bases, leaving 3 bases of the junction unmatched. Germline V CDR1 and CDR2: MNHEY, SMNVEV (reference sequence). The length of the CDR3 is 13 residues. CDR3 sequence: CASSGQGMQPQHF. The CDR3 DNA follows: TGTGCCAGCAGTGGACAGGGGATGCAGCCCCAGCATTTT.

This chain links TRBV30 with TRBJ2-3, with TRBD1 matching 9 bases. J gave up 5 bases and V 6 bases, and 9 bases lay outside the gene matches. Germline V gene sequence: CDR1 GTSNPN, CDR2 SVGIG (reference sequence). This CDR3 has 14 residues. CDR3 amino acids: CACPTGGSRDTQYF. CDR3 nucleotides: TGTGCCTGTCCGACAGGGGGTTCTAGAGATACGCAGTATTTT.

The CDR3 loop is CAISGAAGVEYEQYF. CDR3 DNA sequence: TGTGCCATCAGTGGGGCAGCGGGAGTTGAGTACGAGCAGTACTTC. This chain joins TRBV10-3 and TRBJ2-7; 8 bases line up with TRBD2. The germline V gene has CDR1 ENHRY and CDR2 SYGVKD. The CDR3 has 15 residues. V trimming: 4 bases; J trimming: 4 bases; junction bases outside the gene matches: 9.

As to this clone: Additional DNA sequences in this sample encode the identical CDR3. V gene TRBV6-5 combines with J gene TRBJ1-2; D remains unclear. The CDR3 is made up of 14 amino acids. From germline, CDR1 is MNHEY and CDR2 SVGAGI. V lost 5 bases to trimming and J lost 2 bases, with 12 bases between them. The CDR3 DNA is TGTGCCAGCAGTACAACTGACGGAAACTATGGCTACACCTTC. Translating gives CASSTTDGNYGYTF.

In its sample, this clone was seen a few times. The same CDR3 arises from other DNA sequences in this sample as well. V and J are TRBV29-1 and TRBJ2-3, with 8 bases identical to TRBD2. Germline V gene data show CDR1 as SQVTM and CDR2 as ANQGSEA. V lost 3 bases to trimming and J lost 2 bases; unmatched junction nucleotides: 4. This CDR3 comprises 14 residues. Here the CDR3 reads CSVDQRGLTDTQYF. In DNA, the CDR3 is TGCAGCGTTGACCAGCGGGGGCTCACAGATACGCAGTATTTT.

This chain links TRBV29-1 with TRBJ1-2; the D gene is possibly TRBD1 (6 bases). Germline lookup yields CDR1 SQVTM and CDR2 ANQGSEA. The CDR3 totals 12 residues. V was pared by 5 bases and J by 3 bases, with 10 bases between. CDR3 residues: CSVIQGDYGYTF. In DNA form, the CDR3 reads TGCAGCGTTATACAGGGAGACTATGGCTACACCTTC.